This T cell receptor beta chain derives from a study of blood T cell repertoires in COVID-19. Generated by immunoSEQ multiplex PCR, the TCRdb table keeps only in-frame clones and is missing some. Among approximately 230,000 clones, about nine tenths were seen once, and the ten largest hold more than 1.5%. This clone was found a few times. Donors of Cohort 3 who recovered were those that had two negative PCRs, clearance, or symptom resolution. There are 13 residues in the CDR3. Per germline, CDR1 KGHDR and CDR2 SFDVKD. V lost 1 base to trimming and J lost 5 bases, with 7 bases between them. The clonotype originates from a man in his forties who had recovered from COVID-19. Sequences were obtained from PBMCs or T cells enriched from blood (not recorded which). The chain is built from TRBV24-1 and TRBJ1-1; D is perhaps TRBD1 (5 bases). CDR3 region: CATSDFGGTEAFF. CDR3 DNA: TGTGCCACCAGTGATTTCGGGGGGACTGAAGCTTTCTTT.